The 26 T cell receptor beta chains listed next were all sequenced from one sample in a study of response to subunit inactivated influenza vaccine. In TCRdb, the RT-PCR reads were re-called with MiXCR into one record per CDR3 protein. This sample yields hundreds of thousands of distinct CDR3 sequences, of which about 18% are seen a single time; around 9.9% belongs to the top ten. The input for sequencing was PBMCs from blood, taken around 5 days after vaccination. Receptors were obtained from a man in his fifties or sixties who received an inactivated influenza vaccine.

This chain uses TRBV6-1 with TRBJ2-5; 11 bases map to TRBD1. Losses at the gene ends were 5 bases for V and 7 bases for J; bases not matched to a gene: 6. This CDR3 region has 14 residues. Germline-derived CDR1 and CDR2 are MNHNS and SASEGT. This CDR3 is CASSPGQGGWTQYF. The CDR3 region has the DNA TGTGCCAGCAGTCCGGGACAGGGGGGATGGACCCAGTACTTC.

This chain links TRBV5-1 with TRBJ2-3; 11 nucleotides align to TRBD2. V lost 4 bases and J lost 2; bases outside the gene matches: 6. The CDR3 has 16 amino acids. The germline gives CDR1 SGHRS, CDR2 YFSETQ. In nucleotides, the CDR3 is TGCGCCAGCAGCACCTTACTAGCGGGGGTCACAGATACGCAGTATTTT. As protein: CASSTLLAGVTDTQYF.

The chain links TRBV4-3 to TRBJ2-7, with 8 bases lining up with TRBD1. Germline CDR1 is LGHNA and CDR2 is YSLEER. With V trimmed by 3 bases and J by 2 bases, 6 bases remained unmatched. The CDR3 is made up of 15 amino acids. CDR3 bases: TGCGCCAGCAGCCAGACCTTGACAGGGGCCTACGAGCAGTACTTC. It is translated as CASSQTLTGAYEQYF.

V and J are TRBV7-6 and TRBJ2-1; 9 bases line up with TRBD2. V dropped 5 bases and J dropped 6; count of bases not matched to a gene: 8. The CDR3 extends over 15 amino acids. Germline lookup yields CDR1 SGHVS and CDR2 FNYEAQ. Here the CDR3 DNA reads TGTGCCAGCAGCGTACTTAGCGGGAGTATCAATGAGCAGTTCTTC. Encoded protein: CASSVLSGSINEQFF.

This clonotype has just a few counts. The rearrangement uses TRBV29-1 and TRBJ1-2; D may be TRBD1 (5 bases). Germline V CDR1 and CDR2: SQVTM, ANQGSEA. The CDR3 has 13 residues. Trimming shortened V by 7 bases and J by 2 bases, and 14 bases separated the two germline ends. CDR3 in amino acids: CSAGGTANYGYTF. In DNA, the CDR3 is TGCAGCGCTGGGGGAACGGCAAACTATGGCTACACCTTC.

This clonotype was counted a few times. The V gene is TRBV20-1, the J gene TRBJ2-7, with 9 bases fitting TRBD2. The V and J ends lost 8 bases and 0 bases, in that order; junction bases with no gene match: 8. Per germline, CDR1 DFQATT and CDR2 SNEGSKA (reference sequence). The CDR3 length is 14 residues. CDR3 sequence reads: CSPRGGGSSYEQYF. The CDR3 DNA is TGCAGTCCGCGGGGGGGTGGTAGCTCCTACGAGCAGTACTTC.

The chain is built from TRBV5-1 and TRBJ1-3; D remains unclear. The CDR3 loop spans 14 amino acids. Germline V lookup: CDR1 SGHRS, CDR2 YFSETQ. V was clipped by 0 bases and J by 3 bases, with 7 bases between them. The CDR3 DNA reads TGCGCCAGCAGCTTGGTGGGAATTGGAAACACCATATATTTT. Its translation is CASSLVGIGNTIYF.

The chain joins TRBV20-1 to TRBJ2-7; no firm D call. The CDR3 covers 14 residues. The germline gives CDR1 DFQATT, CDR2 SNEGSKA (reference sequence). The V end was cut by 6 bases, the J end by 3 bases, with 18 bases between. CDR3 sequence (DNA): TGCAGTGCCATAAGACCGAATGCGGACTACGAGCAGTACTTC. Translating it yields CSAIRPNADYEQYF.

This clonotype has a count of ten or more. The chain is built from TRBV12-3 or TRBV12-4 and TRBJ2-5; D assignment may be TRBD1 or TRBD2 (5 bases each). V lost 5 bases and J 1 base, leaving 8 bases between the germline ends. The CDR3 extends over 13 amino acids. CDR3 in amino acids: CASSRDGQETQYF. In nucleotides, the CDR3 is TGTGCCAGCAGTCGGGACGGCCAAGAGACCCAGTACTTC.

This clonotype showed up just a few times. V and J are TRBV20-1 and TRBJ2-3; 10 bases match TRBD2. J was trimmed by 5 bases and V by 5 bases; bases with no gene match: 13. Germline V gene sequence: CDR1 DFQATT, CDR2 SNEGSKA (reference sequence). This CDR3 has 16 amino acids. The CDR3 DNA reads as TGCAGTGCTCCCTTCGTACTAGCGGGGCCTCGAGATACGCAGTATTTT. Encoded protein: CSAPFVLAGPRDTQYF.

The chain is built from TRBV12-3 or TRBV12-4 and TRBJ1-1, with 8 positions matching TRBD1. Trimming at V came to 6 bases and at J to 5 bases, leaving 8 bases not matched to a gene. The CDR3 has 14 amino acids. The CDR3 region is CASSRTGRITEAFF. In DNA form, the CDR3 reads TGTGCCAGCAGCAGGACAGGGCGTATAACTGAAGCTTTCTTT.

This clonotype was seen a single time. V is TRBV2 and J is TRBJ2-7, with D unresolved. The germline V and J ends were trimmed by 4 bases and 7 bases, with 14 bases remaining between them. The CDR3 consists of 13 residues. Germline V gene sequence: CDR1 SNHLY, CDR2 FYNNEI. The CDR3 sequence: CASSGTASEEQYF. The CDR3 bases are TGTGCCAGCAGTGGAACCGCTTCTGAGGAGCAGTACTTC.

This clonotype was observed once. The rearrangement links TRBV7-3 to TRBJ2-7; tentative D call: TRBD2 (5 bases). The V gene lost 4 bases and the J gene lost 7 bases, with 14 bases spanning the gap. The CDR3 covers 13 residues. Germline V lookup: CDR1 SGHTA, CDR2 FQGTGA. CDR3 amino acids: CASSSGPTGEQYF. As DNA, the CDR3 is TGTGCCAGCAGCTCCGGGCCGACGGGGGAGCAGTACTTC.

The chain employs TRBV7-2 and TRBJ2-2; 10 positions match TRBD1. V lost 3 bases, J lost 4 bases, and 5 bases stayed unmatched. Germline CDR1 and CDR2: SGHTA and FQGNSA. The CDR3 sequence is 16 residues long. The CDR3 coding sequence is TGTGCCAGCAGCTTGGCCGGGACAGGGGTCACCGGGGAGCTGTTTTTT. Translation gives CASSLAGTGVTGELFF.

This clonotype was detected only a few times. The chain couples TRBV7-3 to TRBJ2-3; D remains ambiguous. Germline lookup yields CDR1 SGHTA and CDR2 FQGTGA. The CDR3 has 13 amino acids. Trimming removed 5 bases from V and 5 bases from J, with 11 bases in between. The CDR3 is CASSPQTRDTQYF. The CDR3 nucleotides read TGTGCCAGCAGCCCCCAGACCAGAGATACGCAGTATTTT. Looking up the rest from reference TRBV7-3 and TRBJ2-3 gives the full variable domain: GAGVSQTPSNKVTEKGKYVELRCDPISGHTALYWYRQSLGQGPEFLIYFQGTGAADDSGLPNDRFFAVRPEGSVSTLKIQRTERGDSAVYLCASSPQTRDTQYFGPGTRLTVL.

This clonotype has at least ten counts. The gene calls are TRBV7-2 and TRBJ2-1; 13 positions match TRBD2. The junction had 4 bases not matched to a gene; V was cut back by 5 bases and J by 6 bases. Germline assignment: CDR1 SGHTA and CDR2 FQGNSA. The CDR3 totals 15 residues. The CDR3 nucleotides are TGTGCCAGCAGCGTGACTAGCGGGGGGCCCAATGAGCAGTTCTTC. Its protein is CASSVTSGGPNEQFF.

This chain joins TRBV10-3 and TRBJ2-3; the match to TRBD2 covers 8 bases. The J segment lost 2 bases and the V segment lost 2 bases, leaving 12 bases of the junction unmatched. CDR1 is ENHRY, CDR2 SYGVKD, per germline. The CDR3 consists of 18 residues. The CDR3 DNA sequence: TGTGCCATCAGTGAGACCCAGCGACTAGCGACCCACACAGATACGCAGTATTTT. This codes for CAISETQRLATHTDTQYF.

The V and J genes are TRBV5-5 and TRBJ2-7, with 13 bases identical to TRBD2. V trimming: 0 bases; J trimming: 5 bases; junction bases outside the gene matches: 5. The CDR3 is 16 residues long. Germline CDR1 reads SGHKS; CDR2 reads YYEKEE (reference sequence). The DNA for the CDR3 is TGTGCCAGCAGCTTGGTCGGGACTAGCGGGGCCAACGAGCAGTACTTC. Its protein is CASSLVGTSGANEQYF. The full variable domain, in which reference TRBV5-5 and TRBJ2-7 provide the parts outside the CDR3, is DAGVTQSPTHLIKTRGQQVTLRCSPISGHKSVSWYQQVLGQGPQFIFQYYEKEERGRGNFPDRFSARQFPNYSSELNVNALLLGDSALYLCASSLVGTSGANEQYFGPGTRLTVT.

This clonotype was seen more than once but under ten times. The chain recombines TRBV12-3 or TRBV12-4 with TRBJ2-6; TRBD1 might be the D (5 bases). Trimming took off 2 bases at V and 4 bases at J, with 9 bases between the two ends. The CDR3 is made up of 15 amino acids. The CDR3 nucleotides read TGTGCCAGCAGTTTACAGGGCGTAGGGGCCAACGTCCTGACTTTC. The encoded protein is CASSLQGVGANVLTF.

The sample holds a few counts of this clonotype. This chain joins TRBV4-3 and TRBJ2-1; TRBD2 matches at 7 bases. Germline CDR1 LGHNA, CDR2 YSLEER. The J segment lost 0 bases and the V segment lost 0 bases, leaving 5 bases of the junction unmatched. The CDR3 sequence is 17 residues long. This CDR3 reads CASSQDPRGNSYNEQFF. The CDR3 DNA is TGCGCCAGCAGCCAAGATCCGCGGGGGAACTCCTACAATGAGCAGTTCTTC.

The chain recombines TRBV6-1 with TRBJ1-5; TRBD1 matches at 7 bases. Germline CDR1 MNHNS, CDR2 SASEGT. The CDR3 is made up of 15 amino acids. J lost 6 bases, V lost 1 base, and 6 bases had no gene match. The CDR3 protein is CASSEGPTGSQPQHF. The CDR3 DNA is TGTGCCAGCAGTGAAGGGCCGACAGGGAGTCAGCCCCAGCATTTT.

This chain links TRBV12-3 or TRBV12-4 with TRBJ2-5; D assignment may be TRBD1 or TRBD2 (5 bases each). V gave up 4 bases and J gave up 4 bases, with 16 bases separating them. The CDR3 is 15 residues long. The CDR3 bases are TGTGCCAGCAGTTCGATGGGACCGTCCGGAGAGACCCAGTACTTC. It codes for CASSSMGPSGETQYF.

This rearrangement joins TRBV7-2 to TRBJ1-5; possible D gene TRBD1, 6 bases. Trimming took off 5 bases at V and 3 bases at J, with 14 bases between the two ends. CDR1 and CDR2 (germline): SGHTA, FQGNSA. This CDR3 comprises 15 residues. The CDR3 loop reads CASSQRTGTNQPQHF. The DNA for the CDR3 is TGTGCCAGCAGCCAAAGAACAGGGACCAATCAGCCCCAGCATTTT. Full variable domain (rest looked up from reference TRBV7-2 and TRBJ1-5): GAGVSQSPSNKVTEKGKDVELRCDPISGHTALYWYRQSLGQGLEFLIYFQGNSAPDKSGLPSDRFSAERTGGSVSTLTIQRTQQEDSAVYLCASSQRTGTNQPQHFGDGTRLSIL.

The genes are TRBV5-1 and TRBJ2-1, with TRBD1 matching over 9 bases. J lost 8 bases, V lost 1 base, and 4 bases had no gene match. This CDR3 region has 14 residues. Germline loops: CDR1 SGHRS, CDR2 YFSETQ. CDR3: CASSLRGQGDEQFF. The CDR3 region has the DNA TGCGCCAGCAGCTTGAGGGGACAGGGCGATGAGCAGTTCTTC.

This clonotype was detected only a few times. CDR3 coding DNA: TGCGCCAGCAGCCAAAATTCTGGAGGGGCCGGGGAGCTGTTTTTT. It specifies CASSQNSGGAGELFF. This chain joins TRBV4-3 and TRBJ2-2, with a possible D match to TRBD2 (6 bases). This CDR3 is 15 amino acids long. The V end was cut by 2 bases, the J end by 6 bases, with 13 bases between. Germline V gives CDR1 LGHNA, CDR2 YSLEER.

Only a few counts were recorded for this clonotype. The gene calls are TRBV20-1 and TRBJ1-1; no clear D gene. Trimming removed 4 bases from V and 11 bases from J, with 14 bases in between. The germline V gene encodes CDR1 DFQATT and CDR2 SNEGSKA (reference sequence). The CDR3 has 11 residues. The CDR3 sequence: CSATPDLYAFF. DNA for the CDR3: TGCAGTGCTACCCCGGATTTGTATGCTTTCTTT.